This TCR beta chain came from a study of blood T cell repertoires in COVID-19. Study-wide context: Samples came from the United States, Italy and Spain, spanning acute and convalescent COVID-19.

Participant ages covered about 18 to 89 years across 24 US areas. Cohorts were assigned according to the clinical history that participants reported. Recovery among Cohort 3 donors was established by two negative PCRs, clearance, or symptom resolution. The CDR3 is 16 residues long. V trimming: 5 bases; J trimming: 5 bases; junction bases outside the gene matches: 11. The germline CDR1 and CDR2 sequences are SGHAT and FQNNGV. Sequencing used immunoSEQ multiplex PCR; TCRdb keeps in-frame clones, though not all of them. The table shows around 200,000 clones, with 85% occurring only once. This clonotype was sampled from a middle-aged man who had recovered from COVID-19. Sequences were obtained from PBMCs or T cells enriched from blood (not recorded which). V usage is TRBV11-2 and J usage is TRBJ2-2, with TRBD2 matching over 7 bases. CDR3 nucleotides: TGTGCCAGCAGCCAGCTGGGGGGACTAAAAACCGGGGAGCTGTTTTTT. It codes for CASSQLGGLKTGELFF.